This T cell receptor (beta chain) was observed in a study of blood T cell repertoires in COVID-19 (dated by TCRdb to between 2020 and 2021). With respect to the entire study: Collaborator samples came from the United States, Italy and Spain and covered acute and convalescent phases of COVID-19. The prospective study material was composed of cDNA or gDNA derived from T cells, B-cell-depleted T cells, or PBMCs. Deeply sampled blood TCRbeta repertoires from subjects exposed to, actively infected with, or recovered from COVID-19 were included in the dataset. The repertoires were released in a freely available public database meant as a resource for research on the immune response to SARS-CoV-2. The samples were drawn from the first 160 participants of the ongoing ImmuneRACE study and from under 1,500 subjects provided by 6 global collaborators. Nearly every sample came with metadata listing a de-identified subject ID, COVID-19 status, age in years and sex. HLA class I and class II types, where available, came from metadata supplied by the sample provider rather than from assay-based typing.

Looking up the germline V gene yields CDR1 SGHRS and CDR2 YFSETQ. Unmatched junction bases come to 13, with V trimmed by 6 bases and J by 7 bases. The CDR3 holds 17 amino acids from the cysteine to the phenylalanine. Of all the DNA, just the CDR3 is kept, 51 bases in frame from base 1. Study-wide conclusions, independent of this receptor: How much clinical and demographic metadata was included differed by source and by participant, and the metadata was provided uncurated.

Concerning this clone itself: No cognate antigen has been identified for it. The record has no base qualities; no much larger clone is one base away.

One collaborating source in Seattle enrolled patients while the patients were actively infected and followed the patients over time throughout the course of disease. Each collaborating institution followed its own protocols to collect whole blood in K2EDTA tubes. Collaborator samples were shipped for TCRbeta analysis as frozen whole blood, isolated PBMCs, or DNA extracted from either sample type. The immunoSEQ Assay, a bias-controlled multiplex PCR, was used to amplify TCRbeta CDR3 regions from genomic DNA. Regarding the original processing steps: The number of nucleated cells in each sample was estimated from the amplification of reference gene primers within the assay. To quantify the absolute abundance of each unique TCRbeta CDR3 rearrangement, sequence reads were collapsed and filtered. Productive Simpson clonality was computed per sample as the square root of Simpson's diversity index over productive rearrangements. TCRdb holds this immuneACCESS table with in-frame rearrangements only. Some clones are missing; in checked studies, unresolved V genes explain under half, and the rest has no known cause. V and J calls and clone size follow that table, whereas D and trimming were derived from the DNA. This sample has approximately 460,000 clones in its table, and nearly 90% of those were observed once. The top ten clones comprise 0.9% of the sample.

The rearranged chain carries TRBV5-1 and TRBJ2-5, with TRBD2 matching 15 junction bases. The sequence came from a man aged 18 to 30 with COVID-19, enrolled during active disease. Sample: peripheral blood. At the DNA level, the sequence is TGCGCCAGCAAAAGGACTAGCGGGAGGGCCGGGTTTGGGACCCAGTACTTC. Its protein reads: CASKRTSGRAGFGTQYF. The CDR3, completed at both ends by the reference TRBV5-1 and TRBJ2-5 genes, gives the full variable domain KAGVTQTPRYLIKTRGQQVTLSCSPISGHRSVSWYQQTPGQGLQFLFEYFSETQRNKGNFPGRFSGRQFSNSRSEMNVSTLELGDSALYLCASKRTSGRAGFGTQYFGPGTRLLVL.